The 3 T cell receptor beta chains below come from one sample, sequenced in a study of metastatic and nonmetastatic thyroid tumors. Thyroid surgery was performed in patients who had received no treatment beforehand. TCRdb re-called the PCR reads through MiXCR. The sample has over 10,000 clones; roughly 31% are singletons. What was sequenced was tumor tissue. These receptors all stem from a male donor with papillary thyroid cancer or a benign thyroid nodule (not recorded which). Some clones in this sample may be carry-over from other donors' samples.

In this sample, this clone turned up once. The chain employs TRBV30 and TRBJ2-7; D may be TRBD1 (5 bases). CDR1 and CDR2 (germline): GTSNPN, SVGIG (reference sequence). Between the trimmed V and J ends, which lost 3 bases and 2 bases, there was a span of 8 bases. This CDR3 has 12 residues. Here the CDR3 DNA reads TGTGCCTGGAGCAAACAGGCCTACGAGCAGTACTTC. Protein product: CAWSKQAYEQYF.

Notes on this clone: One end of the junction fails to match germline, which may point to a read error. The V and J genes are TRBV18 and TRBJ1-1; D call uncertain. Germline values: CDR1 KGHSH, CDR2 LQKENI. The CDR3 length is 13 residues. This CDR3 reads CASSRNRNTEDFF. The CDR3 DNA follows: TGTGCCAGCTCCAGAAATCGGAACACTGAAGATTTCTTT.

This clone occurred many times. The CDR3 loop reads CASSLTTGGSYNEQFF. The CDR3 coding sequence is TGTGCCAGCAGCCTCACCACAGGGGGCTCCTACAATGAGCAGTTCTTC. The chain uses TRBV7-9 and TRBJ2-1, with TRBD1 matching 8 bases. CDR1 is SEHNR and CDR2 is FQNEAQ in the germline V gene (reference sequence). The ends lost 5 bases at V and 0 bases at J; junction bases unmatched: 6. The CDR3 covers 16 residues.